This TCR beta chain was identified during a study of shared clonotypes between healthy human individuals. The data were produced by immunoSEQ multiplex PCR, yet TCRdb's version contains in-frame clones alone and is incomplete. The table lists some 800,000 clones, about 92% of them singletons. Positively selected for CCR7, the CD45RO-negative cells used as naive CD8 cells excluded terminally differentiated effector memory CD45RA+ cells. Healthy and HIV-negative, the adult donors had no recent acute infections or vaccinations. The sequence derives from a man younger than 45 in good health. Sequencing was performed on naive CD8+ T cells sorted from blood.

This CDR3 reads CAWSVGNYNEQFF. The DNA for the CDR3 is TGTGCCTGGAGTGTGGGAAACTACAATGAGCAGTTCTTC. This chain uses TRBV30 with TRBJ2-1; no firm D call. The germline gives CDR1 GTSNPN, CDR2 SVGIG (reference sequence). V dropped 0 bases and J dropped 3 bases, with 6 bases sitting between them. The CDR3 is 13 residues long.